Included here is one T cell receptor beta chain sequence, with context. Germline V gene sequence: CDR1 SQVTM, CDR2 ANQGSEA. The ends were cut back, 7 bases at V and 0 bases at J, with 16 bases in the middle. This CDR3 is built from 14 residues. This record belongs to a study of shared clonotypes between healthy human individuals. Study details: Each donor contributed plates that comprised three CD4 naive, three CD4 memory, two CD8 naive and one CD8 memory.

A deep-level run was used for the assay. This table comes from immunoSEQ multiplex PCR, and its TCRdb copy is limited to in-frame clones, with some not included. This table holds millions of clones, about 95% found once. The naive CD8 fraction comprised CD45RO-negative cells positively selected for CCR7 and excluded terminally differentiated effector memory CD45RA+ cells. J is TRBJ2-7 and V is TRBV29-1; D possibly corresponds to TRBD2 (5 bases). The clonotype was recovered from a man aged 18 to 29 in good health. The sequencing input was naive CD8+ T cells sorted from blood. The CDR3 region has the DNA TGCAGCGCCGAGGGTTCTACCGACTCCTACGAGCAGTACTTC. Protein sequence: CSAEGSTDSYEQYF.